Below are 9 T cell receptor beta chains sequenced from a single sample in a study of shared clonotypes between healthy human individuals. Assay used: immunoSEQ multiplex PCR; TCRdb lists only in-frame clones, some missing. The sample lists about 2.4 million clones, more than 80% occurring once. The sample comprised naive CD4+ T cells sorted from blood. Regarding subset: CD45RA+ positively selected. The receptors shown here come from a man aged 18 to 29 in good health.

For the CDR3, the DNA is TGTGCCAGCAGCCCCCAGGTCGCGAACACTGAAGCTTTCTTT. Its translation: CASSPQVANTEAFF. The chain is built from TRBV6-1 and TRBJ1-1; no firm D call. Trimming stripped 6 bases from V and 1 base from J, with 12 bases between. Germline CDR1 is MNHNS and CDR2 is SASEGT. CDR3 length equals 14 residues.

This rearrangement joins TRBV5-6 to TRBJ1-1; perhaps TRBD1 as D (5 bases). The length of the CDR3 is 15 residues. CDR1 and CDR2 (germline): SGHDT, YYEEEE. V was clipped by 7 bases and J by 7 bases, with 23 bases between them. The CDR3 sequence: CASGLGAYWTREAFF. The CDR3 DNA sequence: TGTGCCAGCGGACTTGGGGCTTATTGGACACGTGAAGCTTTCTTT. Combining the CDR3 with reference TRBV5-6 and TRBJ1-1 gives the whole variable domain DAGVTQSPTHLIKTRGQQVTLRCSPKSGHDTVSWYQQALGQGPQFIFQYYEEEERQRGNFPDRFSGHQFPNYSSELNVNALLLGDSALYLCASGLGAYWTREAFFGQGTRLTVV.

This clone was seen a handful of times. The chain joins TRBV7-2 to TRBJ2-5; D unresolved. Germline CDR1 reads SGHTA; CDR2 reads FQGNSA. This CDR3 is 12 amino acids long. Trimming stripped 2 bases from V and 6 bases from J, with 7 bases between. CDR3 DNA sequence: TGTGCCAGCAGCTTAAACGTTCAGACCCAGTACTTC. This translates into CASSLNVQTQYF.

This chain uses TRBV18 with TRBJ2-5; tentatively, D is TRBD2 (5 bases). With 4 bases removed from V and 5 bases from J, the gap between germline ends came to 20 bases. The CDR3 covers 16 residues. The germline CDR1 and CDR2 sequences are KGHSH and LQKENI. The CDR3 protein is CASSRGGPVSFETQYF. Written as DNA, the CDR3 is TGTGCCAGCTCACGAGGAGGTCCGGTGTCTTTCGAGACCCAGTACTTC.

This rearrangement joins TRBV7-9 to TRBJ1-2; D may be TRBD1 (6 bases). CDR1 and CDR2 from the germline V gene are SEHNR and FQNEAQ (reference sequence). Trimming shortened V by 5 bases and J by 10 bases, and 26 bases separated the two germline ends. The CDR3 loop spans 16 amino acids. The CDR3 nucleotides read TGTGCCAGCAGCGAAAGCTCCGGGACAATAACCGGAGACTACACCTTC. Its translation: CASSESSGTITGDYTF. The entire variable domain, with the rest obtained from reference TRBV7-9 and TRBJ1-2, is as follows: DTGVSQNPRHKITKRGQNVTFRCDPISEHNRLYWYRQTLGQGPEFLTYFQNEAQLEKSRLLSDRFSAERPKGSFSTLEIQRTEQGDSAMYLCASSESSGTITGDYTFGSGTRLTVV.

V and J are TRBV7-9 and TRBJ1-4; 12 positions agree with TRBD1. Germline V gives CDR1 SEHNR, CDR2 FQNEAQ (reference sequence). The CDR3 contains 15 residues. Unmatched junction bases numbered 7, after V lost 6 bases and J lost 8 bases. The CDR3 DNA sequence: TGTGCCAGCAGTCCTACCGGGACAGGGGGCGAAAAACTGTTTTTT. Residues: CASSPTGTGGEKLFF.

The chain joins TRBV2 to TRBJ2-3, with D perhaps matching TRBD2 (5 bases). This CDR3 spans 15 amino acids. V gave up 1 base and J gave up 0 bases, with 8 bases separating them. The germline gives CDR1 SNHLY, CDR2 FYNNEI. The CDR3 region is CASSEVAPSTDTQYF. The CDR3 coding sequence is TGTGCCAGCAGTGAAGTAGCGCCAAGCACAGATACGCAGTATTTT.

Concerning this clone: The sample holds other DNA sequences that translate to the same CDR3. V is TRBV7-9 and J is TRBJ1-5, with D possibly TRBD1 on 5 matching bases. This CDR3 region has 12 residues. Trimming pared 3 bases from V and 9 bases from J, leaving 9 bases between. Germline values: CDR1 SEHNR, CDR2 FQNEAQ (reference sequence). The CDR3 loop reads CASSLEDRPQHF. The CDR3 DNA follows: TGTGCCAGCAGCTTGGAAGACAGGCCCCAGCATTTT.

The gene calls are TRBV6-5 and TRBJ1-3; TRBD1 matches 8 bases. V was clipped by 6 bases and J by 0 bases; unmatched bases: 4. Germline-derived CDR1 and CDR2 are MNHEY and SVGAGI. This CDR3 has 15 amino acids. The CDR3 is CASSPGQGSGNTIYF. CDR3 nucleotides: TGTGCCAGCAGCCCCGGACAGGGCTCTGGAAACACCATATATTTT.